This is a list of T cell receptor beta chains from one sample in a study of long-term antiretroviral therapy in people with HIV. Produced via immunoSEQ multiplex PCR; TCRdb's table is partial and in-frame only. In the table there are roughly 28,000 clones, 95% of which are singletons. This sample comprised unsorted PBMCs, obtained 5.3 years after starting antiretroviral therapy. The receptors shown here come from a man aged 25-45 years with HIV. Each CDR3 is given with its conserved first and last residue. A D gene is named only where the DNA matches it firmly. The size of a clone is reported for some rows only, either as once, few or many, or as a class for expanded clones.

TRBV30	NA	TRBJ1-1	NA	TGTGCCTGGAGGCGGCGACGGACTGAAGCTTTCTTT	CAWRRRRTEAFF
TRBV7-9	NA	TRBJ1-5	NA	TGTGCCAGCAGCTTAGCCGGATCGGGTCAGCCCCAGCATTTT	CASSLAGSGQPQHF
TRBV6-4	NA	TRBJ1-5	NA	TGTGCCAGCAGTGAATCAGGGGGCAATCAGCCCCAGCATTTT	CASSESGGNQPQHF
TRBV19	NA	TRBJ1-1	NA	TGTGCCAGTAGTGTAAAGCTGAACACTGAAGCTTTCTTT	CASSVKLNTEAFF
TRBV4-1	NA	TRBJ1-4	NA	TGCGCCAGCAGCCAATCGGGACCTAATGAAAAACTGTTTTTT	CASSQSGPNEKLFF
TRBV30	TRBD1	TRBJ2-1	NA	TGTGCCTGGAGTTCAGGATGGGGACAGGCCCTCAATGAGCAGTTCTTC	CAWSSGWGQALNEQFF
TRBV6-5	NA	TRBJ2-4	NA	TGTGCCAGCAATCCCCCTGGGGGCATTCAGTACTTC	CASNPPGGIQYF
TRBV21-1	NA	TRBJ2-6	NA	TGTGCCAGCAGCAAAGGTGTTGGACAGGACGTATTTTCTGGGGCCAACGTCCTGACTTTC	CASSKGVGQDVFSGANVLTF
TRBV6-5	NA	TRBJ2-2	NA	TGTGCCAGCAGTTACTCACACACCTATCGTACCGGGGAGCTGTTTTTT	CASSYSHTYRTGELFF
TRBV29-1	TRBD1	TRBJ2-2	once	TGCAGCGGAGGGACAGGGGGGACCGGGGAGCTGTTTTTT	CSGGTGGTGELFF
TRBV28	TRBD2	TRBJ2-3	NA	TGTGCCAGCAGTCGATCGGGACTAGCGGACACAGATACGCAGTATTTT	CASSRSGLADTDTQYF
TRBV5-4	NA	TRBJ1-2	NA	TGTGCCAGCATCTCCTCGGACAGAAGCGATGGCTACACCTTC	CASISSDRSDGYTF
TRBV5-4	TRBD1	TRBJ1-6	NA	TGTGCCAGCAGCTTCGGACAGGGTGGAAGCTCCTATAATTCACCCCTCCACTTT	CASSFGQGGSSYNSPLHF
TRBV9	TRBD2	TRBJ2-1	NA	TGTGCCAGCAGCCCGGAAGGGCGGGAGGGTGACAATGAGCAGTTCTTC	CASSPEGREGDNEQFF
TRBV10-3	NA	TRBJ2-2	NA	TGTGCCACCTCAACATTGGCAGGGGCGTCCCCCGGGGAGCTGTTTTTT	CATSTLAGASPGELFF
TRBV7-8	NA	TRBJ2-7	NA	TGTGCCAGCAGCAGCAGAGGGGAGAACTACGAGCAGTACTTC	CASSSRGENYEQYF